This TCR beta chain emerged from a study of cytomegalovirus exposure and HLA in healthy donors. This clone has more than one count but fewer than ten. V shed 5 bases and J 6 bases; nucleotides not matched to a gene: 3. Germline V gene data show CDR1 as MNHNS and CDR2 as SASEGT. This CDR3 has 13 residues. The PCR ran on 60 Vbeta and 13 Jbeta primers. Generated by immunoSEQ multiplex PCR, the TCRdb table keeps only in-frame clones and is missing some. The sample lists 150,000 to 200,000 clones, under 70% seen once, with less than 3.5% in the top ten. The TCR sequence derives from a woman in her thirties or forties in good health and CMV-seropositive. The J gene is TRBJ1-4, the V gene TRBV6-1, with 7 bases identical to TRBD1. The sequenced material came from PBMCs. This CDR3 reads CASSPQGDEKLFF. The CDR3 DNA reads TGTGCCAGCAGTCCGCAGGGGGATGAAAAACTGTTTTTT.